A selection of T cell receptor beta chains follows, all from one sample in a study of cytomegalovirus exposure and HLA in healthy donors. Sequenced by immunoSEQ multiplex PCR; TCRdb stores in-frame clones only, minus some. This table holds about 160,000 clones, around 80% found once. Sequenced material: PBMCs. The receptor source for this set is a girl under 18 in good health and CMV-seropositive. Each CDR3 is given with its conserved first and last residue. The order of the fields is clone size, V gene, CDR3 length, J gene, D gene, CDR3 DNA, CDR3 protein. The D gene is left open where the match is weak. Some rows mark clone size as missing; the rest say once, few, many or name a class of expanded clone.

abundance: -
v_gene: TRBV6-5
len: 15
j_gene: TRBJ2-6
d_gene: -
CDR3nt: TGTGCCAGCAGTTACAGGGGTTCAGGGGCCAACGTCCTGACTTTC
CDR3aa: CASSYRGSGANVLTF

abundance: -
v_gene: TRBV30
len: 9
j_gene: TRBJ1-2
d_gene: -
CDR3nt: TGTGCCTGGAATAATGGCTACACCTTC
CDR3aa: CAWNNGYTF

abundance: few
v_gene: TRBV28
len: 15
j_gene: TRBJ2-7
d_gene: TRBD2
CDR3nt: TGTGCCAGCAGTTTAAGGCTAGCGGGGAGATACGAGCAGTACTTC
CDR3aa: CASSLRLAGRYEQYF

abundance: -
v_gene: TRBV9
len: 15
j_gene: TRBJ2-7
d_gene: -
CDR3nt: TGTGCCAGCAGCGTAGACGGTACAGGGGAGGACGAGCAGTACTTC
CDR3aa: CASSVDGTGEDEQYF

abundance: -
v_gene: TRBV5-1
len: 12
j_gene: TRBJ1-1
d_gene: TRBD1
CDR3nt: TGCGCCAGCAGCTTGGAGGACAGGGTAGCTTTCTTT
CDR3aa: CASSLEDRVAFF

abundance: -
v_gene: TRBV7-9
len: 16
j_gene: TRBJ1-1
d_gene: TRBD1
CDR3nt: TGTGCCAGCAGCTTACCACAGACAGGGGTGAACACTGAAGCTTTCTTT
CDR3aa: CASSLPQTGVNTEAFF

abundance: once
v_gene: TRBV25-1
len: 16
j_gene: TRBJ2-7
d_gene: -
CDR3nt: TGTGCCAGCAGTGACCAGCGGGACACACCATCCTACGAGCAGTACTTC
CDR3aa: CASSDQRDTPSYEQYF

abundance: -
v_gene: TRBV7-2
len: 14
j_gene: TRBJ2-3
d_gene: -
CDR3nt: TGTGCCAGCAGCTTAGCGCTAAGCACAGATACGCAGTATTTT
CDR3aa: CASSLALSTDTQYF

abundance: -
v_gene: TRBV2
len: 11
j_gene: TRBJ1-1
d_gene: -
CDR3nt: TGTGCCAGCAGGACATCTATTGAAGCTTTCTTT
CDR3aa: CASRTSIEAFF

abundance: -
v_gene: TRBV5-4
len: 17
j_gene: TRBJ2-7
d_gene: TRBD2
CDR3nt: TGTGCCAGCAGCTCGGGCTTGCGGGGGACTACCTCCTACGAGCAGTACTTC
CDR3aa: CASSSGLRGTTSYEQYF

abundance: -
v_gene: TRBV7-6
len: 16
j_gene: TRBJ2-1
d_gene: -
CDR3nt: TGTGCCAGCAGCTTAGGACTGGGCTCTGGTGACAGTGAGCAGTTCTTC
CDR3aa: CASSLGLGSGDSEQFF

abundance: -
v_gene: TRBV29-1
len: 14
j_gene: TRBJ2-7
d_gene: TRBD2
CDR3nt: TGCAGCGTTGTAGGCGGGAGGGACTCCTACGAGCAGTACTTC
CDR3aa: CSVVGGRDSYEQYF

abundance: -
v_gene: TRBV28
len: 16
j_gene: TRBJ1-4
d_gene: TRBD1
CDR3nt: TGTGCCAGCAGCCTTGAACAGGGGGCCAACAGTGAAAAACTGTTTTTT
CDR3aa: CASSLEQGANSEKLFF

abundance: -
v_gene: TRBV6-5
len: 14
j_gene: TRBJ1-5
d_gene: -
CDR3nt: TGTGCCAGCAGCTACGTCCGGGGCAATCAGCCCCAGCATTTT
CDR3aa: CASSYVRGNQPQHF

abundance: once
v_gene: TRBV11-3
len: 16
j_gene: TRBJ2-3
d_gene: TRBD1
CDR3nt: TGTGCCAGCAGCTCAACGCCGGGACAGGGCCCAGATACGCAGTATTTT
CDR3aa: CASSSTPGQGPDTQYF

abundance: -
v_gene: TRBV5-4
len: 14
j_gene: TRBJ1-3
d_gene: TRBD1
CDR3nt: TGTGCCAGCAGCTTGGGAGGGGGCGGAAACACCATATATTTT
CDR3aa: CASSLGGGGNTIYF

abundance: -
v_gene: TRBV5-1
len: 16
j_gene: TRBJ2-3
d_gene: TRBD1
CDR3nt: TGCGCCAGCAATGACAGAACCGGGACAGGGAGGGATACGCAGTATTTT
CDR3aa: CASNDRTGTGRDTQYF

abundance: -
v_gene: TRBV5-1
len: 15
j_gene: TRBJ2-7
d_gene: -
CDR3nt: TGCGCCAGCTCGTGGGCGGGCGGTCGGAGTGGCGAGCAGTACTTC
CDR3aa: CASSWAGGRSGEQYF

abundance: -
v_gene: TRBV28
len: 18
j_gene: TRBJ2-1
d_gene: -
CDR3nt: TGTGCCAGCAGGCCTTACTGGGGGCGGGAGAGCTCCTACAATGAGCAGTTCTTC
CDR3aa: CASRPYWGRESSYNEQFF

abundance: few
v_gene: TRBV10-2
len: 12
j_gene: TRBJ2-1
d_gene: -
CDR3nt: TGCGCCACCTCCCTTACGGGGAATGAGCAGTTCTTC
CDR3aa: CATSLTGNEQFF

abundance: -
v_gene: TRBV29-1
len: 15
j_gene: TRBJ2-2
d_gene: TRBD1
CDR3nt: TGCAGCATAACCGGAGGACAGGCTAACACCGGGGAGCTGTTTTTT
CDR3aa: CSITGGQANTGELFF

abundance: -
v_gene: TRBV4-1
len: 16
j_gene: TRBJ2-3
d_gene: -
CDR3nt: TGCGCCAGCAGCCGGGCCCTGGTTGTCGGCACAGATACGCAGTATTTT
CDR3aa: CASSRALVVGTDTQYF